These T cell receptor beta chains were read from a single sample in a study of naive and memory T cell subsets. From the UMI-ligation and nested PCR reads, TCRdb called clonotypes with MiXCR, one entry per CDR3 protein. The sample holds 130,000 to 150,000 distinct CDR3 sequences, about a sixth seen once. Material: naive CD4+ T cells from blood. The source of these receptors is a human donor in good health. CDR3s include the opening cysteine and the closing phenylalanine or tryptophan. A D gene is named only where the DNA matches it firmly. Expanded clones get a size class; other rows say once, few or many, or leave the size out.

d_gene	j_gene	abundance	v_gene	CDR3nt	CDR3aa
.	TRBJ2-1	.	TRBV5-1	TGCGCCAGCAGCTTGGGGGGGCAGGTCTACAATGAGCAGTTCTTC	CASSLGGQVYNEQFF
TRBD1	TRBJ1-1	.	TRBV12-3/TRBV12-4	TGTGCCAGCAGTTCACAGGGGATTAGGACTGAAGCTTTCTTT	CASSSQGIRTEAFF
.	TRBJ2-3	.	TRBV15	TGTGCCACCAGCAGGGGCCCTACGTACTCGGGAAACACAGATACGCAGTATTTT	CATSRGPTYSGNTDTQYF
.	TRBJ1-5	.	TRBV27	TGTGCCAGCAGTTTATACGGGGATAGCAATCAGCCCCAGCATTTT	CASSLYGDSNQPQHF
TRBD1	TRBJ1-2	few	TRBV25-1	TGTGCCAGCAGTGTAACCGGGACAGGGGCTCGTGGCTACACCTTC	CASSVTGTGARGYTF
.	TRBJ2-2	few	TRBV9	TGTGCCAGCAGCACCCCGGGGAACGGGGAGCTGTTTTTT	CASSTPGNGELFF
TRBD2	TRBJ2-1	many	TRBV20-1	TGCAGTGCTAGTCCCATGGTAGCGGGAGGAGATGAGCAGTTCTTC	CSASPMVAGGDEQFF
TRBD1	TRBJ2-2	.	TRBV10-3	TGTGCCATCACCGCTAAGGGGGCCGACACCGGGGAGCTGTTTTTT	CAITAKGADTGELFF
.	TRBJ2-7	few	TRBV28	TGTGCCAGCAGTGAAAGGGTCGGTCCCTCGTACTTC	CASSERVGPSYF
TRBD1	TRBJ2-5	many	TRBV7-2	TGTGCCAGCAGCTCCGACAGGGGTCTGGAGGAGACCCAGTACTTC	CASSSDRGLEETQYF
TRBD1	TRBJ2-1	many	TRBV5-8	TGTGCCAGCAGCTTCAGGACAGGGGACTACAATGAGCAGTTCTTC	CASSFRTGDYNEQFF
.	TRBJ1-1	few	TRBV20-1	TGCAGTGCTCCCGTGGGAGGTCTGGGGAACACTGAAGCTTTCTTT	CSAPVGGLGNTEAFF
TRBD2	TRBJ2-1	few	TRBV28	TGTGCCAGCAGTTTGTTCCTTAGACTAGCGGGTTACAATGAGCAGTTCTTC	CASSLFLRLAGYNEQFF
.	TRBJ2-2	.	TRBV30	TGTGCCTGGAGTGCCAACAGGGACACCGGGGAGCTGTTTTTT	CAWSANRDTGELFF
TRBD1	TRBJ1-4	.	TRBV7-9	TGTGCCAGCAGCTCGCGGACAGGGCACGAAAAACTGTTTTTT	CASSSRTGHEKLFF
.	TRBJ1-6	few	TRBV7-3	TGTGCCAGCAGCATCTACGGGACGGGGAATTCACCCCTCCACTTT	CASSIYGTGNSPLHF
TRBD2	TRBJ2-3	.	TRBV3-1	TGTGCCAGCAGCCAAGAGACTAGCGGGTATACAGATACGCAGTATTTT	CASSQETSGYTDTQYF
.	TRBJ2-5	few	TRBV7-8	TGTGCCAGCAGCTTAGCGCGAGGGATCCAAGAGACCCAGTACTTC	CASSLARGIQETQYF
.	TRBJ1-1	.	TRBV7-2	TGTGCCAGCAGCTTTTCCCTGGGAATGAACACTGAAGCTTTCTTT	CASSFSLGMNTEAFF
.	TRBJ2-3	few	TRBV12-3/TRBV12-4	TGTGCCAGCAGTTTCGTTAGCACAGATACGCAGTATTTT	CASSFVSTDTQYF
.	TRBJ2-3	few	TRBV10-2	TGCGCCAGCAGTGAGTCGGGTTACAGCACAGATACGCAGTATTTT	CASSESGYSTDTQYF
TRBD1	TRBJ2-2	few	TRBV20-1	TGCAGTGCTGAGGGAGGACAGGGGACCGGGGAGCTGTTTTTT	CSAEGGQGTGELFF
TRBD1	TRBJ2-7	once	TRBV20-1	TGCAGTGCTATACCGGGACAGAGATACGAGCAGTACTTC	CSAIPGQRYEQYF
TRBD1	TRBJ1-3	few	TRBV5-1	TGCGCCAGCATGGACCGGACAGGCGGAAACACCATATATTTT	CASMDRTGGNTIYF
TRBD2	TRBJ2-5	.	TRBV4-2	TGTGCCAGCAGCCAAGATCTGACTAGCGGGAGTAAGACCCAGTACTTC	CASSQDLTSGSKTQYF
.	TRBJ1-2	.	TRBV5-6	TGTGCCAGCAGCCGTAGAGTTGGAGGGGGATATGGCTACACCTTC	CASSRRVGGGYGYTF
.	TRBJ1-5	.	TRBV20-1	TGCAGTGCAGCACGGGGGCCCCAGCATTTT	CSAARGPQHF
.	TRBJ2-5	few	TRBV29-1	TGCAGCGTAATTAGCGGAAGGTCCCAAGAGACCCAGTACTTC	CSVISGRSQETQYF
TRBD1	TRBJ2-1	few	TRBV24-1	TGTGCCACCAGTGATTCGTACAGGGGGACCTACAATGAGCAGTTCTTC	CATSDSYRGTYNEQFF
.	TRBJ2-7	.	TRBV20-1	TGCAGTGCTCCTACATTGGGGGAGGTACGGGACGAGCAGTACTTC	CSAPTLGEVRDEQYF
.	TRBJ2-5	.	TRBV5-1	TGCGCCAGCAGCTTGGGGAGCATTCAAGAGACCCAGTACTTC	CASSLGSIQETQYF
.	TRBJ1-1	once	TRBV30	TGTGCCTGGAGTGTTCGCCTGCGGGGCGGTGGCACTGAAGCTTTCTTT	CAWSVRLRGGGTEAFF